These T cell receptor beta chains were read from a single sample in a study of T-cell memory formation after mild COVID-19. A single record per CDR3 protein comes from TCRdb applying MiXCR to the 5' RACE reads. The table has hundreds of thousands of distinct CDR3 sequences, approximately 20% seen once; the top ten hold around 13%. Sequencing was performed on PBMCs or a T cell subset sorted from them (not recorded which). Source of these receptors: an adult woman who had mild COVID-19 (a few samples of this study predate the infection). Cell type and time point are not known. The CDR3 runs from the conserved cysteine through the conserved F or W. The D gene is left open where the match is weak. Some rows have no size entry. The others give once, few or many, or a class for an expanded clone.

CDR3 protein: CASNLGPTTGELFF; CDR3 DNA: TGTGCCAGCAATTTAGGCCCGACGACCGGGGAGCTGTTTTTT; J gene: TRBJ2-2; D gene: NA; CDR3 length: 14; V gene: TRBV6-2/TRBV6-3; clone size: few
CDR3 protein: CASSLRDGEQYF; CDR3 DNA: TGTGCCAGCAGCCTCCGGGACGGCGAGCAGTACTTC; J gene: TRBJ2-7; D gene: NA; CDR3 length: 12; V gene: TRBV5-5; clone size: NA
CDR3 protein: CSARDLGHEGTDTQYF; CDR3 DNA: TGCAGTGCTAGAGACCTGGGCCACGAAGGCACAGATACGCAGTATTTT; J gene: TRBJ2-3; D gene: NA; CDR3 length: 16; V gene: TRBV20-1; clone size: few
CDR3 protein: CASSPPGAPSEKLFF; CDR3 DNA: TGTGCCAGCTCACCACCGGGGGCGCCGAGTGAAAAACTGTTTTTT; J gene: TRBJ1-4; D gene: NA; CDR3 length: 15; V gene: TRBV18; clone size: few
CDR3 protein: CASSKGLQGETQYF; CDR3 DNA: TGTGCCAGCAGCAAGGGACTGCAGGGGGAGACCCAGTACTTC; J gene: TRBJ2-5; D gene: NA; CDR3 length: 14; V gene: TRBV7-3; clone size: NA
CDR3 protein: CASSQQSGGVTDTQYF; CDR3 DNA: TGTGCCAGCAGCCAACAAAGCGGGGGCGTCACAGATACGCAGTATTTT; J gene: TRBJ2-3; D gene: TRBD2; CDR3 length: 16; V gene: TRBV3-1; clone size: NA
CDR3 protein: CASTYLGVENEQYF; CDR3 DNA: TGCGCCAGCACGTATCTCGGTGTAGAAAACGAGCAGTACTTC; J gene: TRBJ2-7; D gene: NA; CDR3 length: 14; V gene: TRBV5-1; clone size: few
CDR3 protein: CASTPTVGPDTQYF; CDR3 DNA: TGCGCCAGCACTCCGACCGTGGGCCCGGATACGCAGTATTTT; J gene: TRBJ2-3; D gene: NA; CDR3 length: 14; V gene: TRBV5-1; clone size: few
CDR3 protein: CASSLQGAHPYGYTF; CDR3 DNA: TGTGCCAGCAGCTTACAGGGGGCACATCCCTATGGCTACACCTTC; J gene: TRBJ1-2; D gene: TRBD1; CDR3 length: 15; V gene: TRBV5-4; clone size: NA
CDR3 protein: CASAGGHPNTEAFF; CDR3 DNA: TGTGCCAGCGCTGGGGGACATCCGAACACTGAAGCTTTCTTT; J gene: TRBJ1-1; D gene: NA; CDR3 length: 14; V gene: TRBV3-1; clone size: few
CDR3 protein: CASSEGGGLYNEQFF; CDR3 DNA: TGTGCCAGCAGCGAAGGGGGAGGCCTCTACAATGAGCAGTTCTTC; J gene: TRBJ2-1; D gene: NA; CDR3 length: 15; V gene: TRBV28; clone size: few
CDR3 protein: CASRRDSLNQPQHF; CDR3 DNA: TGTGCCAGCCGTAGGGACAGCCTAAATCAGCCCCAGCATTTT; J gene: TRBJ1-5; D gene: TRBD1; CDR3 length: 14; V gene: TRBV27; clone size: few
CDR3 protein: CASSTRQGMGYTF; CDR3 DNA: TGTGCCAGCAGCACTCGACAGGGTATGGGCTACACCTTC; J gene: TRBJ1-2; D gene: TRBD1; CDR3 length: 13; V gene: TRBV12-3/TRBV12-4; clone size: few
CDR3 protein: CASSLRQGGPQETQYF; CDR3 DNA: TGTGCCAGCAGCCTACGACAGGGAGGCCCCCAAGAGACCCAGTACTTC; J gene: TRBJ2-5; D gene: NA; CDR3 length: 16; V gene: TRBV11-3; clone size: few
CDR3 protein: CATTGGIGETQYF; CDR3 DNA: TGTGCCACGACAGGGGGCATCGGAGAGACCCAGTACTTC; J gene: TRBJ2-5; D gene: TRBD1; CDR3 length: 13; V gene: TRBV24-1; clone size: few
CDR3 protein: CASSSGLAEISYEQYF; CDR3 DNA: TGTGCCAGCAGTTCTGGGTTAGCGGAGATATCCTACGAGCAGTACTTC; J gene: TRBJ2-7; D gene: NA; CDR3 length: 16; V gene: TRBV6-2/TRBV6-3; clone size: few
CDR3 protein: CASSDSWEQFF; CDR3 DNA: TGTGCCAGCAGTGATAGCTGGGAGCAGTTCTTC; J gene: TRBJ2-1; D gene: NA; CDR3 length: 11; V gene: TRBV25-1; clone size: NA
CDR3 protein: CASSPQGNNGYTF; CDR3 DNA: TGTGCCAGCAGCCCCCAGGGTAACAATGGCTACACCTTC; J gene: TRBJ1-2; D gene: NA; CDR3 length: 13; V gene: TRBV3-1; clone size: few
CDR3 protein: CASSLTSPSSSYNEQFF; CDR3 DNA: TGTGCCAGCAGTTTGACTAGCCCCTCCAGCTCCTACAATGAGCAGTTCTTC; J gene: TRBJ2-1; D gene: TRBD2; CDR3 length: 17; V gene: TRBV6-2/TRBV6-3; clone size: few
CDR3 protein: CASSTGFGYEQYF; CDR3 DNA: TGTGCCAGCAGTACAGGGTTTGGCTACGAGCAGTACTTC; J gene: TRBJ2-7; D gene: NA; CDR3 length: 13; V gene: TRBV25-1; clone size: few
CDR3 protein: CASSLGHANTEAFF; CDR3 DNA: TGTGCCAGCAGCTTAGGACACGCCAACACTGAAGCTTTCTTT; J gene: TRBJ1-1; D gene: NA; CDR3 length: 14; V gene: TRBV7-3; clone size: many
CDR3 protein: CASSLVVWETQYF; CDR3 DNA: TGTGCCAGCAGCTTGGTTGTCTGGGAGACCCAGTACTTC; J gene: TRBJ2-5; D gene: NA; CDR3 length: 13; V gene: TRBV5-8; clone size: NA
CDR3 protein: CASSVESGSYEQYF; CDR3 DNA: TGTGCCAGCAGCGTAGAGTCGGGATCCTACGAGCAGTACTTC; J gene: TRBJ2-7; D gene: NA; CDR3 length: 14; V gene: TRBV9; clone size: few
CDR3 protein: CASSLVDGNYGYTF; CDR3 DNA: TGTGCCAGCAGCTTAGTGGACGGGAACTATGGCTACACCTTC; J gene: TRBJ1-2; D gene: NA; CDR3 length: 14; V gene: TRBV7-8; clone size: NA
CDR3 protein: CASSLLLAGLEETQYF; CDR3 DNA: TGTGCCAGCAGCTTGCTCCTAGCGGGGTTGGAAGAGACCCAGTACTTC; J gene: TRBJ2-5; D gene: TRBD2; CDR3 length: 16; V gene: TRBV7-9; clone size: NA
CDR3 protein: CSARAGYSNQPQHF; CDR3 DNA: TGCAGTGCCAGGGCGGGGTATAGCAATCAGCCCCAGCATTTT; J gene: TRBJ1-5; D gene: NA; CDR3 length: 14; V gene: TRBV20-1; clone size: NA
CDR3 protein: CASSPGTEAFF; CDR3 DNA: TGTGCCAGCAGTCCGGGCACTGAAGCTTTCTTT; J gene: TRBJ1-1; D gene: NA; CDR3 length: 11; V gene: TRBV12-3/TRBV12-4; clone size: many
CDR3 protein: CASSFWGPWSLETQYF; CDR3 DNA: TGTGCCAGCAGCTTCTGGGGCCCCTGGAGCTTGGAGACCCAGTACTTC; J gene: TRBJ2-5; D gene: NA; CDR3 length: 16; V gene: TRBV27; clone size: NA
CDR3 protein: CASSLFLGPSETQYF; CDR3 DNA: TGCGCCAGCAGCTTGTTTCTGGGACCTTCAGAGACCCAGTACTTC; J gene: TRBJ2-5; D gene: NA; CDR3 length: 15; V gene: TRBV5-1; clone size: NA
CDR3 protein: CASSFGTGLYGYTF; CDR3 DNA: TGTGCCAGCAGTTTTGGTACAGGGTTGTATGGCTACACCTTC; J gene: TRBJ1-2; D gene: NA; CDR3 length: 14; V gene: TRBV12-3/TRBV12-4; clone size: NA
CDR3 protein: CASNEGVGSKYGYTF; CDR3 DNA: TGTGCCAGCAACGAGGGGGTTGGCAGCAAATATGGCTACACCTTC; J gene: TRBJ1-2; D gene: NA; CDR3 length: 15; V gene: TRBV7-9; clone size: NA
CDR3 protein: CASSVLQENTGELFF; CDR3 DNA: TGCGCCAGCAGCGTCCTACAGGAGAACACCGGGGAGCTGTTTTTT; J gene: TRBJ2-2; D gene: NA; CDR3 length: 15; V gene: TRBV4-1; clone size: few
CDR3 protein: CASRDRPVGTGELFF; CDR3 DNA: TGTGCCAGCAGGGACCGACCGGTGGGCACCGGGGAGCTGTTTTTT; J gene: TRBJ2-2; D gene: NA; CDR3 length: 15; V gene: TRBV12-3/TRBV12-4; clone size: many
CDR3 protein: CASSTAADTQYF; CDR3 DNA: TGCGCCAGCAGCACGGCGGCAGATACGCAGTATTTT; J gene: TRBJ2-3; D gene: NA; CDR3 length: 12; V gene: TRBV5-1; clone size: few
CDR3 protein: CASSLGGSGINEQFF; CDR3 DNA: TGTGCCAGCAGTTTAGGGGGTAGCGGGATCAATGAGCAGTTCTTC; J gene: TRBJ2-1; D gene: TRBD2; CDR3 length: 15; V gene: TRBV12-3/TRBV12-4; clone size: NA
CDR3 protein: CASARTGSFQETQYF; CDR3 DNA: TGTGCCAGCGCGCGAACAGGGTCTTTCCAAGAGACCCAGTACTTC; J gene: TRBJ2-5; D gene: NA; CDR3 length: 15; V gene: TRBV6-6; clone size: few
CDR3 protein: CSASGGTGSLRYQYF; CDR3 DNA: TGCAGTGCTAGTGGGGGGACAGGGAGTCTCCGGTATCAGTACTTC; J gene: TRBJ2-7; D gene: TRBD1; CDR3 length: 15; V gene: TRBV20-1; clone size: few